Presented here are 20 T cell receptor beta chains from one specimen sequenced in a study of T cells in localized non-small cell lung cancer. TCRdb's copy holds only in-frame clones and misses some; the assay was immunoSEQ multiplex PCR. The repertoire has more than 12,000 clones, around 85% of them found once; the top ten carry roughly a quarter. Sequencing was performed on peripheral blood, taken before any cancer treatment. These receptors came from a female donor at least 60 years old with stage I squamous cell lung carcinoma.

The V call is TRBV7-8, the J call TRBJ2-6; D is undetermined. The V gene lost 5 bases and the J gene lost 5 bases, with 16 bases spanning the gap. This CDR3 region has 16 residues. Germline assignment: CDR1 SGHVS and CDR2 FQNEAQ. CDR3 DNA sequence: TGTGCCAGCAGCGGCACCCCACAAAGTCGGGCCAACGTCCTGACTTTC. Protein product: CASSGTPQSRANVLTF. The whole variable domain, filled in from reference TRBV7-8 and TRBJ2-6, reads GAGVSQSPRYKVAKRGQDVALRCDPISGHVSLFWYQQALGQGPEFLTYFQNEAQLDKSGLPSDRFFAERPEGSVSTLKIQRTQQEDSAVYLCASSGTPQSRANVLTFGAGSRLTVL.

This chain uses TRBV10-1 with TRBJ2-2; D is unclear. Per germline, CDR1 WNHNN and CDR2 SYGVQD (reference sequence). The CDR3 is 16 amino acids. V gave up 4 bases and J gave up 0 bases, with 12 bases separating them. CDR3 sequence reads: CASSGEPSSNTGELFF. The CDR3 nucleotides are TGCGCCAGCAGTGGGGAACCTTCTTCGAACACCGGGGAGCTGTTTTTT.

The chain uses TRBV7-9 and TRBJ1-1, with D possibly TRBD1 on 5 matching bases. The CDR3 length is 15 residues. Germline V lookup: CDR1 SEHNR, CDR2 FQNEAQ (reference sequence). Trimming cost V 5 bases and J 0 bases, with 13 bases left between them. The CDR3 nucleotides read TGTGCCAGCAGCCCTCGGGGCAGATTGAACACTGAAGCTTTCTTT. As protein: CASSPRGRLNTEAFF.

The chain recombines TRBV2 with TRBJ2-2; D is tentatively TRBD1 or TRBD2 (5 bases each). Germline CDR1 SNHLY, CDR2 FYNNEI. The V and J ends lost 3 bases and 2 bases respectively, with 10 bases between them. The CDR3 extends over 15 amino acids. CDR3 in DNA: TGTGCCAGCAGTGATGCCGGGGCCAACACCGGGGAGCTGTTTTTT. It translates to CASSDAGANTGELFF.

The table lists this clone with a few counts. The chain links TRBV5-1 to TRBJ2-1; TRBD2 aligns across 13 bases. Germline V gene sequence: CDR1 SGHRS, CDR2 YFSETQ. J lost 0 bases, V lost 3 bases, and 6 bases had no gene match. This CDR3 spans 18 amino acids. CDR3 amino acids: CASSSGLAGESSYNEQFF. CDR3 sequence (DNA): TGCGCCAGCAGCTCCGGACTAGCGGGGGAAAGCTCCTACAATGAGCAGTTCTTC.

The chain recombines TRBV7-2 with TRBJ1-2; D may be TRBD1 (5 bases). The V gene's germline CDR1 is SGHTA and CDR2 FQGNSA. The CDR3 is made up of 15 amino acids. V lost 5 bases, J lost 7 bases, and 20 bases lay in between. The CDR3 DNA reads TGTGCCAGCAGCCGAGACGACAGCACCCTCGGTGGCTACACCTTC. Its translation: CASSRDDSTLGGYTF.

The chain couples TRBV7-7 to TRBJ2-7, with 12 bases aligning to TRBD2. This CDR3 comprises 14 residues. The V gene end was trimmed by 5 bases and the J gene end by 7 bases; junction bases not matched to a gene: 6. The germline gives CDR1 SSHAT, CDR2 FNYEAQ (reference sequence). CDR3 region: CASSPGLAGSEQYF. Here the CDR3 DNA reads TGTGCCAGCAGCCCAGGACTAGCGGGGAGTGAGCAGTACTTC.

The V and J genes are TRBV7-9 and TRBJ1-2, with D tentatively TRBD1 (5 bases). This CDR3 has 14 amino acids. V was trimmed by 2 bases and J by 2 bases, leaving 9 bases between them. Germline CDR1 reads SEHNR; CDR2 reads FQNEAQ (reference sequence). CDR3: CASSLQGPNYGYTF. CDR3 sequence (DNA): TGTGCCAGCAGCTTACAGGGCCCCAACTATGGCTACACCTTC.

The chain employs TRBV11-2 and TRBJ2-7; TRBD1 matches 9 bases. From germline, CDR1 is SGHAT and CDR2 FQNNGV. The CDR3 extends over 12 amino acids. V lost 6 bases, J lost 3 bases, and 0 bases stayed unmatched. Written as DNA, the CDR3 is TGTGCCAGCAGGGGACAGGGCTACGAGCAGTACTTC. It is translated as CASRGQGYEQYF.

The rearrangement joins TRBV27 to TRBJ2-5; unclear D gene. The V end was cut by 8 bases, the J end by 4 bases, with 8 bases between. The CDR3 covers 11 residues. The germline CDR1 and CDR2 sequences are MNHEY and SMNVEV (reference sequence). The CDR3 sequence is CASRHRETQYF. Written as DNA, the CDR3 is TGTGCCAGCCGCCATAGAGAGACCCAGTACTTC.

The V gene is TRBV6-1, the J gene TRBJ2-1, with 12 bases matching TRBD1. The CDR3 runs 15 residues. Germline-derived CDR1 and CDR2 are MNHNS and SASEGT. J lost 5 bases, V lost 9 bases, and 8 bases had no gene match. The CDR3 region has the DNA TGTGCCAGTAATGGGCGGGACAGGGGGCACAATGAGCAGTTCTTC. Its translation is CASNGRDRGHNEQFF.

This clone showed up just a few times. V gene TRBV5-1 combines with J gene TRBJ2-7; D is possibly TRBD2 (5 bases). Trimming cost V 0 bases and J 1 base, with 20 bases left between them. Germline V lookup: CDR1 SGHRS, CDR2 YFSETQ. The CDR3 has 18 amino acids. The CDR3 region has the DNA TGCGCCAGCAGCTTGGGGTTGGTTATTAAGGGAGTATCCTACGAGCAGTACTTC. Translated: CASSLGLVIKGVSYEQYF.

V gene TRBV4-2 combines with J gene TRBJ1-1; D unresolved. V was pared by 4 bases and J by 0 bases, with 9 bases between. CDR1 LGHNA and CDR2 YNFKEQ come from the germline V gene. The CDR3 is 14 amino acids. CDR3 sequence (DNA): TGTGCCAGCAGCCTCTCCAGCTTGAACACTGAAGCTTTCTTT. It yields the protein CASSLSSLNTEAFF.

V usage is TRBV5-1 and J usage is TRBJ1-3, with unresolved D. Per germline, CDR1 SGHRS and CDR2 YFSETQ. The V and J ends lost 0 bases and 8 bases respectively, with 9 bases between them. CDR3 length equals 13 residues. Written as DNA, the CDR3 is TGCGCCAGCAGCTTGGGGGAGAAGGACACCATATATTTT. This sequence encodes CASSLGEKDTIYF.

The chain is built from TRBV18 and TRBJ2-7, with D hard to call. The V end was cut by 6 bases, the J end by 5 bases, with 17 bases between. The germline gives CDR1 KGHSH, CDR2 LQKENI. The CDR3 extends over 14 amino acids. CDR3 nucleotides: TGTGCCAGCTCCCCGGAAGATCGGTCGCACGAGCAGTACTTC. This translates into CASSPEDRSHEQYF.

The V call is TRBV5-1, the J call TRBJ2-3; TRBD1 matches 10 bases. The CDR3 consists of 15 residues. From germline, CDR1 is SGHRS and CDR2 YFSETQ. Trimming cost V 4 bases and J 4 bases; bases outside gene matches: 6. Here the CDR3 DNA reads TGCGCCAGCAGCCCAGGGACAGGGGTATCAGATACGCAGTATTTT. Its translation is CASSPGTGVSDTQYF.

The V call is TRBV18, the J call TRBJ2-6, with 8 bases that match TRBD1. The V and J ends lost 6 bases and 1 base, in that order; junction bases with no gene match: 8. CDR1 is KGHSH and CDR2 is LQKENI in the germline V gene. The CDR3 is made up of 17 amino acids. The DNA of the CDR3 is TGTGCCAGCTCTCCGGGACAGGTTCCTTCTGGGGCCAACGTCCTGACTTTC. Translating gives CASSPGQVPSGANVLTF.

The chain uses TRBV7-8 and TRBJ2-5; no clear D gene. CDR1 is SGHVS, CDR2 FQNEAQ, per germline. V was trimmed by 0 bases and J by 1 base, leaving 12 bases between them. CDR3 length equals 16 residues. CDR3 sequence: CASSLATGRTQETQYF. DNA for the CDR3: TGTGCCAGCAGCTTAGCTACCGGGCGGACCCAAGAGACCCAGTACTTC.

This clone was seen only once. The V gene is TRBV7-2, the J gene TRBJ2-7, with D unresolved. Germline CDR1 and CDR2: SGHTA and FQGNSA. The CDR3 spans 13 residues. V shed 3 bases and J shed 6 bases, with 12 bases lying between them. The CDR3 loop is CASSFYSSGEQYF. Written as DNA, the CDR3 is TGTGCCAGCAGCTTTTACTCGTCCGGCGAGCAGTACTTC.

DNA of the CDR3: TGTGCCAGCAGTTACTCCCGACAGGGGGCTCAGCCCCAGCATTTT. Its translation: CASSYSRQGAQPQHF. The chain has TRBV6-5 and TRBJ1-5, with 10 bases matching TRBD1. CDR1 and CDR2 (germline): MNHEY, SVGAGI. The V and J ends lost 0 bases and 6 bases, in that order; junction bases with no gene match: 2. The CDR3 sequence is 15 residues long.